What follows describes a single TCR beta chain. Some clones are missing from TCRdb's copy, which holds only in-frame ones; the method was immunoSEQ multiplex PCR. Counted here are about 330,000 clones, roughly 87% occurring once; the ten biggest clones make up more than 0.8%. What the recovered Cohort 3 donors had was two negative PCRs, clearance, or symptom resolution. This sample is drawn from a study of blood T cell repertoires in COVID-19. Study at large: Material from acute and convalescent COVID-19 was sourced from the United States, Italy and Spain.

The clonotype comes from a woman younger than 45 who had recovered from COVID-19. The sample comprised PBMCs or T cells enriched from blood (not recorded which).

CDR3 sequence reads: CASSGGAGTAYEQYF. CDR3 nucleotides: TGTGCCAGCAGCGGAGGGGCGGGGACCGCCTACGAGCAGTACTTC. The chain joins TRBV9 to TRBJ2-7; D perhaps matches TRBD2 (6 bases). V gave up 3 bases and J gave up 2 bases, with 15 bases separating them. Germline lookup yields CDR1 SGDLS and CDR2 YYNGEE. This CDR3 is built from 15 residues.